These 23 T cell receptor beta chains came from one sample sequenced in a study of shared T cell receptors in the human thymus listed by TCRdb under 2021. Library method: the immunoSEQ multiplex PCR assay. Imported from immuneACCESS, the table was reduced by TCRdb to in-frame sequences with V and J called. These copies leave out some clones; in studies compared against another copy, an unresolved V gene accounts for under half, and the cause of the remainder is not known. The sample table records approximately 660,000 clones; around 89% of these occur just once. Approximately 0.01% of the sample is held by the ten biggest clonotypes. The sample was also reused in another study, on human thymus T cells.

The sequenced material came from thymocytes. All receptors derive from a boy younger than two with a congenital heart defect. Donor details come from another sample of the same person, matched by shared clones.

The rearrangement joins TRBV6-5 to TRBJ1-1; TRBD1 matches at 7 bases. This CDR3 is built from 16 residues. With V trimmed by 2 bases and J by 1 base, 7 bases remained unmatched. Germline V gene data show CDR1 as MNHEY and CDR2 as SVGAGI. CDR3 bases: TGTGCCAGCAGTTACAAACTAACAGGGGAGAACACTGAAGCTTTCTTT. It codes for CASSYKLTGENTEAFF.

CDR3 sequence (DNA): TGTGCCAGTAGTACACCAGGGTCAGCGGGGAGCACAGATACGCAGTATTTT. Amino acid sequence: CASSTPGSAGSTDTQYF. The chain employs TRBV19 and TRBJ2-3; 7 nucleotides agree with TRBD2. The V segment lost 4 bases and the J segment 0 bases; nucleotides outside the gene matches: 10. Germline values: CDR1 LNHDA, CDR2 SQIVND (reference sequence). This CDR3 has 17 amino acids.

The J gene is TRBJ2-7, the V gene TRBV7-2; 14 bases fit TRBD2. Germline CDR1 and CDR2: SGHTA and FQGNSA. Trimming took 5 bases from V and 4 from J; bases not matched to a gene: 10. The CDR3 is 17 residues long. Written as DNA, the CDR3 is TGTGCCAGCAGCCCTGGGACTAGCGGGAGTTATAGGTACGAGCAGTACTTC. Residues: CASSPGTSGSYRYEQYF. Variable domain in full (rest from reference TRBV7-2 and TRBJ2-7): GAGVSQSPSNKVTEKGKDVELRCDPISGHTALYWYRQSLGQGLEFLIYFQGNSAPDKSGLPSDRFSAERTGGSVSTLTIQRTQQEDSAVYLCASSPGTSGSYRYEQYFGPGTRLTVT.

The chain employs TRBV6-1 and TRBJ2-3; 8 bases agree with TRBD1. CDR1 MNHNS and CDR2 SASEGT come from the germline V gene. The CDR3 extends over 16 amino acids. The V gene end was trimmed by 0 bases and the J gene end by 3 bases; junction bases not matched to a gene: 5. CDR3 loop: CASSEAWRTGTDTQYF. The CDR3 bases are TGTGCCAGCAGTGAAGCGTGGAGGACAGGGACAGATACGCAGTATTTT.

A single count supports this clone. The chain recombines TRBV5-4 with TRBJ2-2; TRBD2 aligns across 12 bases. CDR1 is SGHNT and CDR2 is YYREEE in the germline V gene (reference sequence). With V trimmed by 2 bases and J by 7 bases, 9 bases remained unmatched. The CDR3 contains 17 residues. The chain's CDR3 is CASSFRTSGIKIGELFF. CDR3 DNA sequence: TGTGCCAGCAGCTTCCGGACTAGCGGGATCAAAATCGGGGAGCTGTTTTTT.

The chain is built from TRBV5-5 and TRBJ1-1; no clear D. Between the trimmed V and J ends, which lost 0 bases and 1 base, there was a span of 4 bases. In germline, CDR1 is SGHKS, CDR2 YYEKEE (reference sequence). The CDR3 is 13 amino acids. In DNA form, the CDR3 reads TGTGCCAGCAGCTTGGAGAGGAACACTGAAGCTTTCTTT. It translates to CASSLERNTEAFF.

The V call is TRBV15, the J call TRBJ2-1; the match to TRBD2 covers 7 bases. CDR3 length equals 15 residues. J lost 0 bases, V lost 5 bases, and 4 bases had no gene match. Germline V gives CDR1 LNHNV, CDR2 YYDKDF (reference sequence). The CDR3 bases are TGTGCCACCAGCCGTAGCGGGCTCTCCTACAATGAGCAGTTCTTC. This translates into CATSRSGLSYNEQFF.

Only a few counts were recorded for this clone. This chain uses TRBV5-1 with TRBJ1-1, with D possibly matching TRBD1 (5 bases). Germline V gives CDR1 SGHRS, CDR2 YFSETQ. The V end was cut by 3 bases, the J end by 7 bases, with 13 bases between. This CDR3 contains 13 residues. CDR3 DNA sequence: TGCGCCAGCAGCTCTTCCAGACAGAATGAAGCTTTCTTT. It translates to CASSSSRQNEAFF.

The gene calls are TRBV19 and TRBJ1-5; D is uncertain. In germline, CDR1 is LNHDA, CDR2 SQIVND (reference sequence). V was shortened by 2 bases and J by 5 bases, with 7 bases between the two germline ends. This CDR3 has 13 amino acids. CDR3 DNA sequence: TGTGCCAGTAGTATAATGGCCGATCAGCCCCAGCATTTT. This encodes CASSIMADQPQHF.

This chain uses TRBV5-1 with TRBJ1-2, with 8 bases that match TRBD1. The CDR3 has 13 amino acids. Germline lookup yields CDR1 SGHRS and CDR2 YFSETQ. V lost 2 bases and J lost 5; bases outside the gene matches: 2. CDR3 region: CASSFDRGYGYTF. CDR3 DNA sequence: TGCGCCAGCAGCTTCGACAGGGGATATGGCTACACCTTC. Full variable domain (remainder filled in from reference TRBV5-1 and TRBJ1-2): KAGVTQTPRYLIKTRGQQVTLSCSPISGHRSVSWYQQTPGQGLQFLFEYFSETQRNKGNFPGRFSGRQFSNSRSEMNVSTLELGDSALYLCASSFDRGYGYTFGSGTRLTVV.

The V gene is TRBV4-3, the J gene TRBJ2-2; TRBD2 agrees at 13 bases. The CDR3 is 21 residues long. Germline assignment: CDR1 LGHNA and CDR2 YSLEER. J gave up 1 base and V 6 bases, and 17 bases lay outside the gene matches. The CDR3 loop reads CASRTMTKGLAGPQNTGELFF. CDR3 in DNA: TGCGCCAGCAGGACTATGACGAAGGGACTAGCGGGGCCTCAGAACACCGGGGAGCTGTTTTTT.

The CDR3 sequence: CASSPITGGEQYF. CDR3 coding DNA: TGTGCCAGCAGCCCGATAACAGGGGGCGAGCAGTACTTC. The chain combines TRBV6-1 with TRBJ2-7, with TRBD1 matching 8 bases. The CDR3 runs 13 residues. Germline V CDR1 and CDR2: MNHNS, SASEGT. Losses at the gene ends were 6 bases for V and 6 bases for J; bases not matched to a gene: 7.

V and J are TRBV27 and TRBJ1-1; no clear D gene. The germline CDR1 and CDR2 sequences are MNHEY and SMNVEV (reference sequence). The V gene lost 6 bases and the J gene lost 1 base, with 9 bases spanning the gap. There are 13 residues in the CDR3. CDR3 protein: CASSSAKNTEAFF. As DNA, the CDR3 is TGTGCCAGCAGCTCCGCTAAGAACACTGAAGCTTTCTTT.

This chain links TRBV7-8 with TRBJ1-1; maybe TRBD1 (6 bases). Trimming left V 2 bases short and J 0 bases short, with 7 bases between. The CDR3 is made up of 14 amino acids. CDR1 SGHVS and CDR2 FQNEAQ come from the germline V gene. Written as DNA, the CDR3 is TGTGCCAGCAGCTTACACAGGGTGAACACTGAAGCTTTCTTT. It translates to CASSLHRVNTEAFF.

The chain is built from TRBV7-9 and TRBJ2-7, with 7 nucleotides matching TRBD2. Losses at the gene ends were 5 bases for V and 6 bases for J; bases not matched to a gene: 16. Germline assignment: CDR1 SEHNR and CDR2 FQNEAQ (reference sequence). The CDR3 extends over 16 amino acids. Here the CDR3 reads CASSHSLREVCGEQYF. Written as DNA, the CDR3 is TGTGCCAGCAGCCACTCCCTACGGGAGGTCTGCGGCGAGCAGTACTTC.

The gene calls are TRBV19 and TRBJ1-5; tentatively, D is TRBD1 (6 bases). Germline loops: CDR1 LNHDA, CDR2 SQIVND (reference sequence). Trimming removed 5 bases at V and 3 bases at J, with 17 bases between. This CDR3 is 16 amino acids long. For the CDR3, the DNA is TGTGCCAGTAGTGTTGGAGACAGGTTACCCAATCAGCCCCAGCATTTT. Protein product: CASSVGDRLPNQPQHF.

This clone occurred a few times. The rearrangement uses TRBV19 and TRBJ1-1, with D unclear. V dropped 6 bases and J dropped 1 base, with 9 bases sitting between them. CDR1 and CDR2 from the germline V gene are LNHDA and SQIVND (reference sequence). The CDR3 consists of 13 residues. The CDR3 loop is CASRSSGNTEAFF. CDR3 nucleotides: TGTGCCAGTAGGTCCTCCGGGAACACTGAAGCTTTCTTT.

The rearrangement joins TRBV9 to TRBJ2-2; D might be TRBD2 (6 bases). V lost 0 bases to trimming and J lost 5 bases, with 11 bases between them. CDR3 length: 15 amino acids. The germline V gene has CDR1 SGDLS and CDR2 YYNGEE. The CDR3 is CASSVDGRWTGELFF. CDR3 sequence (DNA): TGTGCCAGCAGCGTAGACGGGAGATGGACCGGGGAGCTGTTTTTT.

The chain is built from TRBV29-1 and TRBJ2-1; possibly TRBD2 for D (5 bases). This CDR3 is built from 17 residues. Germline-derived CDR1 and CDR2 are SQVTM and ANQGSEA. V was pared by 7 bases and J by 2 bases, with 24 bases between. The CDR3 nucleotides are TGCAGCGACGCTTGCGGTTATTCGGGATGGCCCTACAATGAGCAGTTCTTC. Its protein product is CSDACGYSGWPYNEQFF.

This clone was seen only once. The chain is built from TRBV11-3 and TRBJ2-4, with D hard to call. Trimming took off 3 bases at V and 7 bases at J, with 22 bases between the two ends. The CDR3 length is 17 residues. The germline V gene has CDR1 SGHNT and CDR2 YENEEA. The CDR3 nucleotides are TGTGCCAGCAGCTTTAATTTGGTTAGTGGTGCCGGGAACATTCAGTACTTC. This codes for CASSFNLVSGAGNIQYF.

The V call is TRBV9, the J call TRBJ2-7, with no clear D. This CDR3 has 15 residues. Trimming cost V 3 bases and J 3 bases, with 16 bases left between them. Germline lookup yields CDR1 SGDLS and CDR2 YYNGEE. CDR3 in DNA: TGTGCCAGCAGCGCATGTACTCAGGCGTACTACGAGCAGTACTTC. Its translation: CASSACTQAYYEQYF.

The chain couples TRBV7-9 to TRBJ1-4; 7 bases agree with TRBD1. Trimming at V came to 4 bases and at J to 3 bases, leaving 14 bases not matched to a gene. Germline V CDR1 and CDR2: SEHNR, FQNEAQ (reference sequence). This CDR3 is built from 18 residues. The chain's CDR3 is CASSSESGGEEANEKLFF. The CDR3 coding sequence is TGTGCCAGCAGCTCGGAGTCAGGGGGTGAAGAGGCTAATGAAAAACTGTTTTTT.

This chain joins TRBV7-8 and TRBJ2-5, with TRBD1 matching over 7 bases. V lost 3 bases to trimming and J lost 5 bases; unmatched junction nucleotides: 9. CDR1 is SGHVS, CDR2 FQNEAQ, per germline. The CDR3 runs 15 residues. CDR3 coding DNA: TGTGCCAGCAGCTTGATGGGACAGAAAAGCGAGACCCAGTACTTC. Amino acids: CASSLMGQKSETQYF.